This entry is about one TCR beta chain. During its preparation, the TCRbeta library received unique molecular identifiers. TCRdb redid the calling of the PCR reads with MiXCR, one entry per CDR3 protein. In the table there are 450,000 to 600,000 distinct CDR3 sequences, around 17% of which are singletons. The data were obtained in a study of T-cell reconstitution after alpha-beta-depleted transplantation in children. Germline loops: CDR1 SEHNR, CDR2 FQNEAQ (reference sequence). This CDR3 has 14 amino acids. The V end was cut by 1 base, the J end by 12 bases, with 13 bases between. Sequenced material: PBMCs from the stem cell graft donor, taken from the stem cell graft. The sequence was collected from a human donor who donated a stem cell graft to a child with acute lymphoblastic leukemia. J is TRBJ1-6 and V is TRBV7-9; TRBD1 is a possible D gene (5 bases). CDR3 loop: CASSLDLGGGPLHF. The CDR3 nucleotides are TGTGCCAGCAGCTTAGACCTGGGGGGGGGACCCCTCCACTTT. Complete variable domain (other parts from reference TRBV7-9 and TRBJ1-6): DTGVSQNPRHKITKRGQNVTFRCDPISEHNRLYWYRQTLGQGPEFLTYFQNEAQLEKSRLLSDRFSAERPKGSFSTLEIQRTEQGDSAMYLCASSLDLGGGPLHFGNGTRLTVT.